These 20 T cell receptor beta chains were all obtained from the same sample, sequenced in a study of cytomegalovirus exposure and HLA in healthy donors. Primers for the PCR totalled 60 Vbeta and 13 Jbeta. TCRdb's copy holds only in-frame clones and misses some; the assay was immunoSEQ multiplex PCR. The table shows 95,000 to 110,000 clones, with 60% to 75% occurring only once. The sequenced material came from PBMCs. These receptors came from a man aged 30 to 39 in good health and CMV-seronegative.

The V call is TRBV11-2, the J call TRBJ2-2; 7 nucleotides align to TRBD2. J was trimmed by 3 bases and V by 8 bases; bases with no gene match: 6. The CDR3 length is 14 residues. From germline, CDR1 is SGHAT and CDR2 FQNNGV. The CDR3 region has the DNA TGTGCCAGCGGCCTGGCGGGGGACACCGGGGAGCTGTTTTTT. Translating it yields CASGLAGDTGELFF.

This clone has only a few counts. V is TRBV2 and J is TRBJ2-6, with 9 bases aligning to TRBD1. The length of the CDR3 is 17 residues. Germline assignment: CDR1 SNHLY and CDR2 FYNNEI. Trimming at V came to 3 bases and at J to 1 base, leaving 4 bases not matched to a gene. The CDR3, as DNA: TGTGCCAGCAGTGAGGGACAGGGACCATCTGGGGCCAACGTCCTGACTTTC. Its protein product is CASSEGQGPSGANVLTF.

This chain links TRBV28 with TRBJ1-2; D is uncertain. Germline V CDR1 and CDR2: MDHEN, SYDVKM. V lost 2 bases and J 5 bases, leaving 12 bases between the germline ends. CDR3 length equals 14 residues. For the CDR3, the DNA is TGTGCCAGCAGTTTAAGTACAAACCAGTATGGCTACACCTTC. Amino acids: CASSLSTNQYGYTF.

The chain combines TRBV27 with TRBJ2-7; D might be TRBD2 (5 bases). Trimming removed 6 bases from V and 6 bases from J, with 15 bases in between. The germline CDR1 and CDR2 sequences are MNHEY and SMNVEV (reference sequence). This CDR3 region has 13 residues. CDR3: CASRAEGEGEQYF. For the CDR3, the DNA is TGTGCCAGCAGGGCCGAAGGAGAGGGCGAGCAGTACTTC.

The chain employs TRBV2 and TRBJ1-2; the D is unclear. In germline, CDR1 is SNHLY, CDR2 FYNNEI. V lost 6 bases and J 6 bases, leaving 14 bases between the germline ends. The CDR3 runs 13 residues. CDR3 protein: CASRAERTDGYTF. The CDR3 DNA is TGTGCCAGCAGGGCCGAACGCACCGATGGCTACACCTTC.

This clone came up a few times. This chain links TRBV2 with TRBJ2-7; 7 positions agree with TRBD1. The CDR3 covers 14 residues. Trimming at V came to 9 bases and at J to 3 bases, leaving 11 bases not matched to a gene. Germline CDR1 SNHLY, CDR2 FYNNEI. Here the CDR3 reads CASPPRQGYYEQYF. DNA for the CDR3: TGTGCCAGTCCCCCTCGACAGGGATACTACGAGCAGTACTTC.

This chain's CDR3 is CASSPLDRGDYGYTF. The CDR3 DNA sequence: TGTGCCAGCTCACCACTGGACAGGGGGGACTATGGCTACACCTTC. The V gene is TRBV18, the J gene TRBJ1-2, with TRBD1 matching 10 bases. This CDR3 has 15 residues. Per germline, CDR1 KGHSH and CDR2 LQKENI. V shed 1 base and J 3 bases; nucleotides not matched to a gene: 2.

The genes are TRBV27 and TRBJ1-3; 11 nucleotides match TRBD1. Germline CDR1 and CDR2: MNHEY and SMNVEV (reference sequence). V lost 8 bases to trimming and J lost 4 bases; unmatched junction nucleotides: 10. The CDR3 runs 16 residues. DNA for the CDR3: TGTGCCAGCGGAAGGACAGGGGGCGACCGAGGAAACACCATATATTTT. It is translated as CASGRTGGDRGNTIYF.

The rearrangement joins TRBV7-9 to TRBJ2-5; 7 bases are shared with TRBD1. The CDR3 consists of 14 residues. The junction had 6 bases not matched to a gene; V was cut back by 3 bases and J by 5 bases. From germline, CDR1 is SEHNR and CDR2 FQNEAQ (reference sequence). CDR3 coding DNA: TGTGCCAGCAGCTTCTGGACAGGCGAGGAGACCCAGTACTTC. Translation: CASSFWTGEETQYF.

The chain recombines TRBV28 with TRBJ2-1; TRBD1 agrees at 9 bases. With 5 bases clipped from V and 10 bases from J, the junction kept 9 bases outside the gene matches. The CDR3 spans 14 residues. Germline assignment: CDR1 MDHEN and CDR2 SYDVKM. This chain's CDR3 is CASSGGQGRREQFF. Written as DNA, the CDR3 is TGTGCCAGCAGTGGAGGACAGGGGCGGAGGGAGCAGTTCTTC.

V and J are TRBV5-4 and TRBJ1-3, with 9 bases aligning to TRBD1. Trimming cost V 4 bases and J 3 bases; bases outside gene matches: 2. The CDR3 spans 14 residues. Germline V gene data show CDR1 as SGHNT and CDR2 as YYREEE (reference sequence). CDR3 loop: CASSATGGGNTIYF. In nucleotides, the CDR3 is TGTGCCAGCAGCGCGACAGGGGGTGGAAACACCATATATTTT.

The chain uses TRBV5-6 and TRBJ2-7; weak D call: TRBD1 (5 bases). CDR3 size: 16 residues. Trimming removed 0 bases from V and 0 bases from J, with 13 bases in between. Germline assignment: CDR1 SGHDT and CDR2 YYEEEE. The CDR3 loop reads CASSLAADSDSYEQYF. The CDR3 coding sequence is TGTGCCAGCAGCTTGGCCGCTGACAGCGACTCCTACGAGCAGTACTTC.

The genes are TRBV18 and TRBJ1-2; TRBD1 agrees at 7 bases. CDR1 and CDR2 from the germline V gene are KGHSH and LQKENI. This CDR3 region has 14 residues. Trimming cost V 5 bases and J 7 bases; bases outside gene matches: 10. The DNA of the CDR3 is TGTGCCAGCTCAGCCACAGGGGCGGCGGGTGGCTACACCTTC. Protein: CASSATGAAGGYTF.

The V and J genes are TRBV20-1 and TRBJ2-3; 7 bases are a match to TRBD1. This CDR3 is 11 amino acids long. CDR1 and CDR2 (germline): DFQATT, SNEGSKA (reference sequence). Trimming cost V 5 bases and J 8 bases; bases outside gene matches: 4. CDR3 sequence reads: CSAWDSPTQYF. In DNA, the CDR3 is TGCAGTGCTTGGGACAGTCCTACGCAGTATTTT.

This clone was detected a few times. The same CDR3 arises from other DNA sequences in this sample as well. The chain is built from TRBV7-2 and TRBJ1-1; the D gene is possibly TRBD1 (6 bases). Germline V gives CDR1 SGHTA, CDR2 FQGNSA. V was shortened by 1 base and J by 11 bases, with 20 bases between the two germline ends. The CDR3 runs to 15 residues. CDR3 nucleotides: TGTGCCAGCAGCTTAGTCAGCGAGGTCAGGGGTGAGGCTTTCTTT. This codes for CASSLVSEVRGEAFF.

The V call is TRBV11-3, the J call TRBJ2-2, with 11 nucleotides matching TRBD1. CDR3 length: 16 amino acids. V shed 5 bases and J 5 bases; nucleotides not matched to a gene: 7. The germline V gene has CDR1 SGHNT and CDR2 YENEEA. CDR3 amino acids: CASSLGGTGGTGELFF. Written as DNA, the CDR3 is TGTGCCAGCAGCCTAGGGGGGACAGGGGGGACCGGGGAGCTGTTTTTT.

The V and J genes are TRBV5-1 and TRBJ2-7; 7 nucleotides match TRBD1. In germline, CDR1 is SGHRS, CDR2 YFSETQ. The CDR3 is made up of 15 amino acids. The J segment lost 5 bases and the V segment lost 0 bases, leaving 8 bases of the junction unmatched. CDR3 amino acids: CASSLDTGDLDEQYF. CDR3 coding DNA: TGCGCCAGCAGCTTGGACACAGGGGATCTTGACGAGCAGTACTTC.

This clone was observed a few times. The chain has TRBV6-1 and TRBJ2-7, with 7 bases matching TRBD2. CDR3 length: 14 amino acids. The V gene's germline CDR1 is MNHNS and CDR2 SASEGT. With 6 bases clipped from V and 4 bases from J, the junction kept 9 bases outside the gene matches. The CDR3 region is CASSRLGGLYEQYF. The CDR3 DNA sequence: TGTGCCAGCAGCAGGTTGGGAGGGTTATACGAGCAGTACTTC.

This clone was seen a handful of times. This chain links TRBV10-3 with TRBJ1-1, with TRBD1 as a possible D gene (5 bases). The CDR3 covers 12 residues. The V and J ends lost 11 bases and 8 bases respectively, with 18 bases between them. The V gene's germline CDR1 is ENHRY and CDR2 SYGVKD. The DNA for the CDR3 is TGTGCCGTCCCCCGGGGGGGGAGGGAAGCTTTCTTT. This codes for CAVPRGGREAFF.

V is TRBV10-3 and J is TRBJ1-2; TRBD1 aligns across 9 bases. CDR1 ENHRY and CDR2 SYGVKD come from the germline V gene. The V segment lost 5 bases and the J segment 6 bases; nucleotides outside the gene matches: 7. The CDR3 contains 14 residues. DNA for the CDR3: TGTGCCATCAGTAAGGAGGGACAGGGCGATGGCTACACCTTC. It is translated as CAISKEGQGDGYTF.